The source of this T cell receptor beta chain is a study of CD8 T cells in Susac syndrome. The CDR3 is made up of 16 amino acids. Germline V gives CDR1 LGHNT, CDR2 FRNRAP. Trimming took off 2 bases at V and 1 base at J, with 13 bases between the two ends. RNA totalling roughly 0.45 to 1 ug underwent reverse transcription with random hexamers. Amplification of TCR beta CDR3 across 54 Vbeta and 13 Jbeta was performed with immunoSEQ multiplex PCR. TCRdb re-called the immunoSEQ multiplex PCR reads with MiXCR, one entry per CDR3 protein. In the table there are 15,000 to 20,000 distinct CDR3 sequences, about 95% of which are singletons. Healthy donors formed controls matched for age and sex. Negative isolation was applied to CD8+ and CD4+ T cells, and FACS enrichment was applied to TEMRA cells.

The receptor was derived from a human donor in good health. Sequenced: CD8+ T cells from PBMCs. The rearrangement links TRBV12-5 to TRBJ2-3, with D unresolved. The CDR3 here is CASGLKIDPRTDTQYF. In DNA, the CDR3 is TGTGCTAGTGGTTTGAAGATAGATCCCCGCACAGATACGCAGTATTTT.